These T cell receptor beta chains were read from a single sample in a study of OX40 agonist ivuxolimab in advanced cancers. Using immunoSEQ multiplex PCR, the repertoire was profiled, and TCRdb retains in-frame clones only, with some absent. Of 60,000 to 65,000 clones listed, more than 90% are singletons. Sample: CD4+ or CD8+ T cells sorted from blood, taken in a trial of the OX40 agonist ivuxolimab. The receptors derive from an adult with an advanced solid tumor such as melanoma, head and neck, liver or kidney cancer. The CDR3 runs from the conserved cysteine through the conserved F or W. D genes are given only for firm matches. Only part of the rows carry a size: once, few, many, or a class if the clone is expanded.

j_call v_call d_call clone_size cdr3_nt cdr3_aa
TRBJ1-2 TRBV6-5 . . TGTGCCAGCAGTTACTCGAGGGCGCGTAGTCACTATGGCTACACCTTC CASSYSRARSHYGYTF
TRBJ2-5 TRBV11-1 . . TGTGCCAGCAGCTTTAACGGAGACTTACAAGAGACCCAGTACTTC CASSFNGDLQETQYF
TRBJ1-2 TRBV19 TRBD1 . TGTGCCAGTAGTCCGGGACAGGGGAAATTTGGCTACACCTTC CASSPGQGKFGYTF
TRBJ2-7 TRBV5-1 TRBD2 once TGCGCCAGCAGCTGGGAGGGGAGTACACGTTACGAGCAGTACTTC CASSWEGSTRYEQYF
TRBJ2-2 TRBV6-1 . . TGTGCCAGCAGTGACTTTCAAGTCGGCGGGGAGCTGTTTTTT CASSDFQVGGELFF
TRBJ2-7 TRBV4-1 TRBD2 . TGCGCCAGCAGCCGAGGTCTAGCGGGAGATGGACACGAGCAGTACTTC CASSRGLAGDGHEQYF
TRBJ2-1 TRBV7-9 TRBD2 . TGTGCCAGCAGCTTAGGACTAGCGGGAGGGCGCAATGAGCAGTTCTTC CASSLGLAGGRNEQFF
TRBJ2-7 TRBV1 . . TGCACCAGCAGCCAAGAGACTAGCGGGAGGGATAAGGGCTCCTACGAGCAGTACTTC CTSSQETSGRDKGSYEQYF
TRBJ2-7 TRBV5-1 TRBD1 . TGCGCCAGCAGCGGGGGACAGGGCGCCTACGAGCAGTACTTC CASSGGQGAYEQYF
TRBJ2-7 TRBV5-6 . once TGTGCCAGCAGCTTGGGAGGCATTTCCTACGAGCAGTACTTC CASSLGGISYEQYF
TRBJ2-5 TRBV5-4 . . TGTGCCAGCAGCACAGGGATCGTGGAGACCCAGTACTTC CASSTGIVETQYF
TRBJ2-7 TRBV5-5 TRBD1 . TGTGCCAGCAGCTTGGAAGGGGGCCGGTCCTACGAGCAGTACTTC CASSLEGGRSYEQYF
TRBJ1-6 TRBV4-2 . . TGTGCCAGCAGCCAGTTTTCTGATTCACCCCTCCACTTT CASSQFSDSPLHF
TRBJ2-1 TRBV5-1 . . TGCGCCAGCAGCTTTACGGAGTTCTACAATGAGCAGTTCTTC CASSFTEFYNEQFF
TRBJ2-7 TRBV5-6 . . TGTGCCAGCCGCAGGTCCGATTCCTACGAGCAGTACTTC CASRRSDSYEQYF
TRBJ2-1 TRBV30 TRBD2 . TGTGCCTGGGTCCCGGGACTAGCGGGACTAAGCTACAATGAGCAGTTCTTC CAWVPGLAGLSYNEQFF
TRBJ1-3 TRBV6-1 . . TGTGCCAGCACTGGAGACAACCCTGGAAACACCATATATTTT CASTGDNPGNTIYF
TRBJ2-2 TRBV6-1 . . TGTGCCAGCAGTGCTCAGAGCACCGGGGAGCTGTTTTTT CASSAQSTGELFF
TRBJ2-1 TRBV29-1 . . TGCAGCGGCCAAACGGGGGCAGGAAGGTTCTTC CSGQTGAGRFF
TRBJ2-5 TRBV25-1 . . TGTGCCAGCAGCCCCACGGTCAAGCAAGAGACCCAGTACTTC CASSPTVKQETQYF
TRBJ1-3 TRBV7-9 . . TGTGCCAGCAGCCGGGCCCTAGAGGTGGCTGGAAACACCATATATTTT CASSRALEVAGNTIYF
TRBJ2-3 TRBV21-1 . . TGTGCCAGCGGGAAGGTTAGCGGGAGCACAGATACGCAGTATTTT CASGKVSGSTDTQYF
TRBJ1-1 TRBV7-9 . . TGTGCCAGCAGCTTAACTAACACTGAAGCTTTCTTT CASSLTNTEAFF
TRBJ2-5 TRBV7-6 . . TGTGCCAGCAGCTTAGGGGCGGTTCAAGAGACCCAGTACTTC CASSLGAVQETQYF
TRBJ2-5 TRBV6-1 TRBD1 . TGTGCCAGCAGTGCGACAGGGTCTGAGACCCAGTACTTC CASSATGSETQYF
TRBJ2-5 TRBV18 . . TGTGCCAGCTCACCGAGCGGGCGGAGGGAGACCCAGTACTTC CASSPSGRRETQYF
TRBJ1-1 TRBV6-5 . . TGTGCCAGCAGTGTCGCCGGGTTTGGTGAAGCTTTCTTT CASSVAGFGEAFF
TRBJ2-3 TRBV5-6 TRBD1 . TGTGCCAGCAGCCTACAGGGGCTGGGCACAGATACGCAGTATTTT CASSLQGLGTDTQYF
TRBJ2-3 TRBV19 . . TGTGCCAGTAAGCGGGCAGGCACAGATACGCAGTATTTT CASKRAGTDTQYF
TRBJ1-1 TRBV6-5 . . TGTGCCAGCAGCGAGGGACAGAACACTGAAGCTTTCTTT CASSEGQNTEAFF
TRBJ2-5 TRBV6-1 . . TGTGCCAGCAGCCCAGACCTGACCCAGTACTTC CASSPDLTQYF
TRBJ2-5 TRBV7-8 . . TGTGCCAGCAGCTTACCCCGGGCTCGAGGCGAGACCCAGTACTTC CASSLPRARGETQYF
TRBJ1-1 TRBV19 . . TGTGCCAGTAGTCTGCGACAGTTTGAAGCTTTCTTT CASSLRQFEAFF
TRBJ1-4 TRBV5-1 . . TGCGCCAGCAGCCCTGGGAGGGCAGACCCGATGGAAAAACTGTTTTTT CASSPGRADPMEKLFF
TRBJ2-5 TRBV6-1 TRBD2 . TGTGCCAGCAGGGGGACTACCCAAGAGACCCAGTACTTC CASRGTTQETQYF
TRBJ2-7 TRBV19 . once TGTGCCAGTAGTAGGGACCCGATTGCGAGCTCCTACGAGCAGTACTTC CASSRDPIASSYEQYF
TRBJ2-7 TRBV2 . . TGTGCCAGCAAAAGTGGGAGGACATCAAGCGAGCAGTACTTC CASKSGRTSSEQYF
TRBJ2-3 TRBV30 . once TGTGCCTGGAGTGTACAGGGAGGTTCTGAGAATACGCAGTATTTT CAWSVQGGSENTQYF
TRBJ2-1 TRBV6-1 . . TGTGCCAGCAGTGAGGGGGGACATTCGGCGCAACCTCAGTTCTTC CASSEGGHSAQPQFF
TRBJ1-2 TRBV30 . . TGTGCCTGGGGCCCAGAGACGGCCTACTATGGCTACACCTTC CAWGPETAYYGYTF
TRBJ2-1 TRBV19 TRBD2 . TGTGCCAGTAGACACACGGGAGGGATCCATGAGCAGTTCTTC CASRHTGGIHEQFF
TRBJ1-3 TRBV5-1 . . TGCGCCAGCAGCTTGGTCGCTTCTGGAAACACCATATATTTT CASSLVASGNTIYF
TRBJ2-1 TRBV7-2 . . TGTGCCAGCAAACTAACGGGTGGGAACAATGAGCAGTTCTTC CASKLTGGNNEQFF
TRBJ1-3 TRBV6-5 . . TGTGCCAGCAGTTACGCCCGGGACCCGGGAGGAAACACCATATATTTT CASSYARDPGGNTIYF
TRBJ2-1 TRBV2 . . TGTGCCAGCGGGACCTACAATGAGCAGTTCTTC CASGTYNEQFF
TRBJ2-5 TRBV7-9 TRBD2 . TGTGCCAGCAGCAGAGTTGCGGGGGGCCAAGAGACCCAGTACTTC CASSRVAGGQETQYF
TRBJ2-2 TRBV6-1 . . TGTGCCAGCCCGGGACCTGGTATGACCGGGGAGCTGTTTTTT CASPGPGMTGELFF
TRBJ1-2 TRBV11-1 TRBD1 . TGTGCCAGCAGCTTGGGACAGGGGATCTATGGCTACACCTTC CASSLGQGIYGYTF
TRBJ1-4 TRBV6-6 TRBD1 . TGTGCCAGCAGGTCATTTGACAGGGGGGGTAATGAAAAACTGTTTTTT CASRSFDRGGNEKLFF
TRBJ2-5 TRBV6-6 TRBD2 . TGTGCCAGCAGTTACGGAAATAGCGGGGGGGGAGAGACCCAGTACTTC CASSYGNSGGGETQYF
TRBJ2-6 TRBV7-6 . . TGTGCCAGCAGCTTAACCGGCAGGGGCCCTCCCTCTGGGGCCAACGTCCTGACTTTC CASSLTGRGPPSGANVLTF